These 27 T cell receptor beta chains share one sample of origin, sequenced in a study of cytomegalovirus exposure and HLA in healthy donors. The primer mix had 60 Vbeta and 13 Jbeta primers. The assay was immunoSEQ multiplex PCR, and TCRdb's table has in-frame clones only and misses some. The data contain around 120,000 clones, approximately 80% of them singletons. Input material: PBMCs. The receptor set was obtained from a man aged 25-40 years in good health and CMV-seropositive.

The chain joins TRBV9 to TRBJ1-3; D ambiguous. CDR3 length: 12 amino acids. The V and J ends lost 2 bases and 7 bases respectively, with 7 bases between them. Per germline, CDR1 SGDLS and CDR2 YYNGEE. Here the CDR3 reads CASSVEGNTIYF. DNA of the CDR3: TGTGCCAGCAGCGTCGAGGGTAACACCATATATTTT.

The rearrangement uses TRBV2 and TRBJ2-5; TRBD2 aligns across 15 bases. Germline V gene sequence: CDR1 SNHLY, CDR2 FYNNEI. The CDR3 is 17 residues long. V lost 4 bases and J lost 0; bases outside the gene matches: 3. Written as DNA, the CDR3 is TGTGCCAGCAGTGGTGGACTAGCGGGGGGGAACCAAGAGACCCAGTACTTC. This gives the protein CASSGGLAGGNQETQYF.

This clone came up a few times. CDR3 sequence reads: CASSSPGTGGSGEQFF. CDR3 nucleotides: TGTGCCAGCAGCTCCCCCGGGACAGGGGGCTCCGGTGAGCAGTTCTTC. This sequence joins TRBV5-4 and TRBJ2-1; 12 bases align to TRBD1. This CDR3 is 16 amino acids long. V lost 3 bases and J lost 9; bases outside the gene matches: 10. Germline V gene data show CDR1 as SGHNT and CDR2 as YYREEE (reference sequence).

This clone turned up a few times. DNA of the CDR3: TGTGCCAGTAGTATGGGACAGGGCTACGAGCAGTACTTC. The encoded protein is CASSMGQGYEQYF. V and J are TRBV19 and TRBJ2-7, with 9 bases identical to TRBD1. This CDR3 is 13 amino acids long. Germline V gene lookup returns CDR1 LNHDA and CDR2 SQIVND (reference sequence). The trim removed 3 bases at V and 3 bases at J, leaving 0 bases unmatched.

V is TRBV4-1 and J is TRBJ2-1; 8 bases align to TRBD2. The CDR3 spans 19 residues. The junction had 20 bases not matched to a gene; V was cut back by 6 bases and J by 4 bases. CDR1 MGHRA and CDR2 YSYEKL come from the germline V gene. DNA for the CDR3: TGCGCCAGCAGTCACCCCCGAGTAGCGGGATCGAACCGTTACAATGAGCAGTTCTTC. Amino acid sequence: CASSHPRVAGSNRYNEQFF.

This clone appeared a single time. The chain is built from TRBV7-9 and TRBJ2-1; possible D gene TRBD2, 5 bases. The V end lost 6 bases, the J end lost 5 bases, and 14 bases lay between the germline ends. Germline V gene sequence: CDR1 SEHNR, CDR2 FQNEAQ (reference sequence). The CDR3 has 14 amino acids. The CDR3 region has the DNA TGTGCCAGCAGATCTCCGGTCGGGAACAATGAGCAGTTCTTC. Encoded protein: CASRSPVGNNEQFF.

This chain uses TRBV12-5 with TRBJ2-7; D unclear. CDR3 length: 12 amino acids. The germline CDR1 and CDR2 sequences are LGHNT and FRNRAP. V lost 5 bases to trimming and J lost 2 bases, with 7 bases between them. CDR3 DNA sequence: TGTGCTAGTGGTAATGGCCCCTACGAGCAGTACTTC. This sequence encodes CASGNGPYEQYF.

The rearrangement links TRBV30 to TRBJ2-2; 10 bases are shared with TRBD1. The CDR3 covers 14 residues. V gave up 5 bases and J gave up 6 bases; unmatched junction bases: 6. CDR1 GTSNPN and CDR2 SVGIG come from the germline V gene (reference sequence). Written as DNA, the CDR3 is TGTGCCTGGGGCCTGGGACAGGGGCCCGGGGAGCTGTTTTTT. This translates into CAWGLGQGPGELFF.

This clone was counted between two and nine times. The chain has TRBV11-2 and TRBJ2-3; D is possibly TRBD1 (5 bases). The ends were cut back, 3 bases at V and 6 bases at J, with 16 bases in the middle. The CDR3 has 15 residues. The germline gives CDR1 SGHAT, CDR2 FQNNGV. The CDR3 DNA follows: TGTGCCAGCAGCTTTACAGGTGTTCTAACGGATACGCAGTATTTT. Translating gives CASSFTGVLTDTQYF.

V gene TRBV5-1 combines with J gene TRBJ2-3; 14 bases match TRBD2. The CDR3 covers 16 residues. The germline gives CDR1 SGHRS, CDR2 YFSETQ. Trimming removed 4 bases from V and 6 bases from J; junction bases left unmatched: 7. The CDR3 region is CASSPGTSGGVDTQYF. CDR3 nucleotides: TGCGCCAGCAGCCCCGGGACTAGCGGGGGTGTTGATACGCAGTATTTT. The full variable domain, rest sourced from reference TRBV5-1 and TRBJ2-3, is KAGVTQTPRYLIKTRGQQVTLSCSPISGHRSVSWYQQTPGQGLQFLFEYFSETQRNKGNFPGRFSGRQFSNSRSEMNVSTLELGDSALYLCASSPGTSGGVDTQYFGPGTRLTVL.

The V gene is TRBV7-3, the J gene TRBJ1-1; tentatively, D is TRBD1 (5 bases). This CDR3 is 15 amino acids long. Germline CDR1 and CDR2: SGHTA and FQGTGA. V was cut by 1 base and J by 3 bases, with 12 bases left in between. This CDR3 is CASSLSRVGDTEAFF. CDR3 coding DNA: TGTGCCAGCAGCTTAAGTCGAGTAGGGGACACTGAAGCTTTCTTT.

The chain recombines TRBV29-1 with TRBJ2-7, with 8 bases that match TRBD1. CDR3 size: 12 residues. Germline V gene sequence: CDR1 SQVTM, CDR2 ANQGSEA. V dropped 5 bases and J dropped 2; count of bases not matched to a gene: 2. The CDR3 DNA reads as TGCAGCGTTACAGGGGGAACCTACGAGCAGTACTTC. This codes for CSVTGGTYEQYF.

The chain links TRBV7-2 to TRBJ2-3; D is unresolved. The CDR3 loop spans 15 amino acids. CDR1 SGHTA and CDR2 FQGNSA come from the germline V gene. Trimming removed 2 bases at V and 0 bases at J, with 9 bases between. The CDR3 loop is CASSLSPSSTDTQYF. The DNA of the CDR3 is TGTGCCAGCAGCTTATCCCCGAGCAGCACAGATACGCAGTATTTT.

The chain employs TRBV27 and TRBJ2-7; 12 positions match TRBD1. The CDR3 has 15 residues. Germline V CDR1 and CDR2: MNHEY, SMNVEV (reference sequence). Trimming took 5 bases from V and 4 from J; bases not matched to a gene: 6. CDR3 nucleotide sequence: TGTGCCAGCAGTAAAGGGACAGGGGGCTGGTACGAGCAGTACTTC. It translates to CASSKGTGGWYEQYF.

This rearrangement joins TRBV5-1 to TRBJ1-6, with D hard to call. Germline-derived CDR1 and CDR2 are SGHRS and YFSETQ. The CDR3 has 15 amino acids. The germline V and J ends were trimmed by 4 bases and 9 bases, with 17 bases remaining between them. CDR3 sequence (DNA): TGCGCCAGCAGCCCGACGGGGTCCACTGGTTCACCCCTCCACTTT. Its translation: CASSPTGSTGSPLHF.

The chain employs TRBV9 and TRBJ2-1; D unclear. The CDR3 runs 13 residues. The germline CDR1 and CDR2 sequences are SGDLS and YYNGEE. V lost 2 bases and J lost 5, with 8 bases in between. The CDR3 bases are TGTGCCAGCAGCGTCTCCCTTCACAATGAGCAGTTCTTC. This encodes CASSVSLHNEQFF.

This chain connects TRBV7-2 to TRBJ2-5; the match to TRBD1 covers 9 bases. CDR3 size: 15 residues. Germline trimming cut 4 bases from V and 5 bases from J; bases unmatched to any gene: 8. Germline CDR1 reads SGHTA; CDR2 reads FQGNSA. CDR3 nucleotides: TGTGCCAGCAGCTCAAGGACAGGGGTTGGGGAGACCCAGTACTTC. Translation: CASSSRTGVGETQYF.

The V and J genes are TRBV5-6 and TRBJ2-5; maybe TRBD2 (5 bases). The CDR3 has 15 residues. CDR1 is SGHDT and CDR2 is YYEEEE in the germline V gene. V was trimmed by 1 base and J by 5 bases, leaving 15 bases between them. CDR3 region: CASSLISAPLETQYF. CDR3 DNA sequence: TGTGCCAGCAGCTTGATTAGCGCCCCCCTGGAGACCCAGTACTTC.

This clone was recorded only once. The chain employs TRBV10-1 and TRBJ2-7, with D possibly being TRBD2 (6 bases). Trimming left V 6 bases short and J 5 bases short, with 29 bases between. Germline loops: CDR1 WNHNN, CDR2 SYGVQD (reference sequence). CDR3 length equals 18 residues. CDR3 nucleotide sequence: TGCGCCAGCAGAGGGAGGACCGCCTCAGGGAGCGGCGATAACGAGCAGTACTTC. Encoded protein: CASRGRTASGSGDNEQYF.

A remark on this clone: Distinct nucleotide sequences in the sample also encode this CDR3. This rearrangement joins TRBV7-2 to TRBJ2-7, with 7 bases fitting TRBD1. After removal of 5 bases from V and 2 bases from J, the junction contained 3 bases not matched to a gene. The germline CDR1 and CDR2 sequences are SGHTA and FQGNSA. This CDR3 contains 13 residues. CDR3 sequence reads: CASSLGTAYEQYF. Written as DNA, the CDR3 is TGTGCCAGCAGCCTCGGGACAGCCTACGAGCAGTACTTC. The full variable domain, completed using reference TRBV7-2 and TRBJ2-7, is GAGVSQSPSNKVTEKGKDVELRCDPISGHTALYWYRQSLGQGLEFLIYFQGNSAPDKSGLPSDRFSAERTGGSVSTLTIQRTQQEDSAVYLCASSLGTAYEQYFGPGTRLTVT.

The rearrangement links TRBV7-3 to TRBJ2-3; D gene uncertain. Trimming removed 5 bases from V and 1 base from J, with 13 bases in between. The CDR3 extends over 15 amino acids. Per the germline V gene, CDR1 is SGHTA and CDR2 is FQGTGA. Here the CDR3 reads CASSMLELGTDTQYF. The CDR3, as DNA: TGTGCCAGCAGCATGCTAGAATTGGGCACAGATACGCAGTATTTT. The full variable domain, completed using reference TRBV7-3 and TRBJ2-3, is GAGVSQTPSNKVTEKGKYVELRCDPISGHTALYWYRQSLGQGPEFLIYFQGTGAADDSGLPNDRFFAVRPEGSVSTLKIQRTERGDSAVYLCASSMLELGTDTQYFGPGTRLTVL.

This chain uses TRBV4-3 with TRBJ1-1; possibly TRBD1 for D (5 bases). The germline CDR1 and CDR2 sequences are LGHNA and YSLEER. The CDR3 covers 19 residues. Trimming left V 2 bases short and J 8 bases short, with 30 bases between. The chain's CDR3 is CASSQIGFWEATDKSEAFF. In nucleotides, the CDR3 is TGCGCCAGCAGCCAAATAGGTTTCTGGGAGGCCACGGACAAGTCCGAAGCTTTCTTT.

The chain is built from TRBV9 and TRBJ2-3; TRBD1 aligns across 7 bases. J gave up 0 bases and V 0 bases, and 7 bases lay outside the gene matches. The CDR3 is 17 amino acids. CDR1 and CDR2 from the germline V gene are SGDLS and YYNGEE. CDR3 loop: CASSVGPDRVSTDTQYF. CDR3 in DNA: TGTGCCAGCAGCGTAGGTCCCGACAGGGTGAGCACAGATACGCAGTATTTT.

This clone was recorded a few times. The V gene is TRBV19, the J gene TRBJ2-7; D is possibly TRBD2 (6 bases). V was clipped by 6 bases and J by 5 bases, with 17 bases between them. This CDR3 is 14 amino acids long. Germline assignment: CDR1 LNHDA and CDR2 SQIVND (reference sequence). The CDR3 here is CASRRAGPPHEQYF. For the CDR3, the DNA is TGTGCCAGTAGAAGAGCGGGCCCCCCACACGAGCAGTACTTC.

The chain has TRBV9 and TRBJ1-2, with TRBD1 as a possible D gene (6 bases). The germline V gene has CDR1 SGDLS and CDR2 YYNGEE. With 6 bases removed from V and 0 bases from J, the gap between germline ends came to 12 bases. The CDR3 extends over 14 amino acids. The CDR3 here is CASKASGANYGYTF. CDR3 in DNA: TGTGCCAGCAAAGCCTCAGGGGCTAACTATGGCTACACCTTC.

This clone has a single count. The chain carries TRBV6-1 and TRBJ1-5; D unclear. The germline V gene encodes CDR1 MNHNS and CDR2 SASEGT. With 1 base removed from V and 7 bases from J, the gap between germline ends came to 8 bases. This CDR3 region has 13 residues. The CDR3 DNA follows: TGTGCCAGCAGTGAAGTTGGGCAGCAGCCCCAGCATTTT. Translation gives CASSEVGQQPQHF.

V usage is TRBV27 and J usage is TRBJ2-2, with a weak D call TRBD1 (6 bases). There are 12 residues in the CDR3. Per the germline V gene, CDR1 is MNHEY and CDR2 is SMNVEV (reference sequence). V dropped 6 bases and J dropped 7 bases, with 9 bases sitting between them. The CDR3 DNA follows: TGTGCCAGCAGCCAGGGGTACGGGGAGCTGTTTTTT. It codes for CASSQGYGELFF.